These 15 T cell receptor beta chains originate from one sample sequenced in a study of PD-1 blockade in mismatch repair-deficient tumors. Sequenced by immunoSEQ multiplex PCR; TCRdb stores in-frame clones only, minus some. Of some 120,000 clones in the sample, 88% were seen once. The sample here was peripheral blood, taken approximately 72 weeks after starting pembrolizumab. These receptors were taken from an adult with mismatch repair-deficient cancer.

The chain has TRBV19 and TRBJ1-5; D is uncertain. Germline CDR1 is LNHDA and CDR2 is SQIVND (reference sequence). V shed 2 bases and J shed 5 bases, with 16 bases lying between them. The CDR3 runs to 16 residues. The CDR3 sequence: CASSIPTWGLHQPQHF. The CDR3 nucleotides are TGTGCCAGTAGTATACCGACTTGGGGATTACATCAGCCCCAGCATTTT.

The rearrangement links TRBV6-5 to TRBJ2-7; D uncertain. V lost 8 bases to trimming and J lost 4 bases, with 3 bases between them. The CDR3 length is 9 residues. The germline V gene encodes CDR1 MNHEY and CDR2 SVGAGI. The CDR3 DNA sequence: TGTGCCAGCGGATACGAGCAGTACTTC. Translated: CASGYEQYF.

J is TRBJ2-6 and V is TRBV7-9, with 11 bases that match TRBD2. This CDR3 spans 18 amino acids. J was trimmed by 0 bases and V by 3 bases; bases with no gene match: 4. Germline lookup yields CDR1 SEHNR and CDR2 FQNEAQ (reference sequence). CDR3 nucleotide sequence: TGTGCCAGCAGCTTGACTAGCGGGGCTCCCTCTGGGGCCAACGTCCTGACTTTC. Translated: CASSLTSGAPSGANVLTF.

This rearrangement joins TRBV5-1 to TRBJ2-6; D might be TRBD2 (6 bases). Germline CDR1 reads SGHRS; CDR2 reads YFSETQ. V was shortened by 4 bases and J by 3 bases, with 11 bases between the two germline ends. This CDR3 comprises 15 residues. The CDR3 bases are TGCGCCAGCAGCCGGCAGGGAGGTGGGGCCAACGTCCTGACTTTC. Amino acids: CASSRQGGGANVLTF.

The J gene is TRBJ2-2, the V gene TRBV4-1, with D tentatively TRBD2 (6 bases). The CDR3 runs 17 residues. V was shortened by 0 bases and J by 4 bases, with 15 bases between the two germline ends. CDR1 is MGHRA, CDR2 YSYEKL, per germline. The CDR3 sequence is CASSQDLGGIGTGELFF. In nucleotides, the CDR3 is TGCGCCAGCAGCCAAGATCTTGGCGGGATCGGCACCGGGGAGCTGTTTTTT.

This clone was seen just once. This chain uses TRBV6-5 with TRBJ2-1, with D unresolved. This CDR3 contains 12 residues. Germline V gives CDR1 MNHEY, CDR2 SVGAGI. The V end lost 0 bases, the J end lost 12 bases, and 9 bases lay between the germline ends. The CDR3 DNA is TGTGCCAGCAGTTACTCCACAGAAAGGCAGTTCTTC. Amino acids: CASSYSTERQFF.

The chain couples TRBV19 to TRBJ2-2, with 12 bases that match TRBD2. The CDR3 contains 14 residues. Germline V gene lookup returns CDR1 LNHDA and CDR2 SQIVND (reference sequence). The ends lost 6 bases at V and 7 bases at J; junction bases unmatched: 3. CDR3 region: CASRTSGSGGELFF. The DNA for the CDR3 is TGTGCCAGTAGGACTAGCGGGAGTGGCGGGGAGCTGTTTTTT.

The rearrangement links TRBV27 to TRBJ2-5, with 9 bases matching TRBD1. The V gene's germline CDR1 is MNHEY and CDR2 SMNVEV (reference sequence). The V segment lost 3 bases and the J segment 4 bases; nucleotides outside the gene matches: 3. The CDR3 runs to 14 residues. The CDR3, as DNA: TGTGCCAGCAGTTTGGGACAGGGTATAGAGACCCAGTACTTC. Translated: CASSLGQGIETQYF.

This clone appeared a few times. The CDR3: CASSLLAGGLSRPYNEQFF. The CDR3 DNA follows: TGTGCCAGCAGCTTACTAGCGGGAGGGCTCTCTAGGCCGTACAATGAGCAGTTCTTC. This chain joins TRBV7-6 and TRBJ2-1, with 12 nucleotides matching TRBD2. Germline CDR1 reads SGHVS; CDR2 reads FNYEAQ. With 2 bases clipped from V and 4 bases from J, the junction kept 12 bases outside the gene matches. The CDR3 runs to 19 residues.

DNA of the CDR3: TGTGCCAGCAGTGAAACAGGGGCGAACTCTGGAAACACCATATATTTT. This codes for CASSETGANSGNTIYF. The J gene is TRBJ1-3, the V gene TRBV2; 7 bases map to TRBD1. The length of the CDR3 is 16 residues. Germline CDR1 is SNHLY and CDR2 is FYNNEI. V lost 2 bases and J lost 0; bases outside the gene matches: 4.

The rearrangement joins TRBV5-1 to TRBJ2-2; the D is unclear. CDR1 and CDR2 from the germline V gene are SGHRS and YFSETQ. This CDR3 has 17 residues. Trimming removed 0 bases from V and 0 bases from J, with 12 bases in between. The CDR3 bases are TGCGCCAGCAGCTTGGCCTCGTCGGCCGCGAACACCGGGGAGCTGTTTTTT. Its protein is CASSLASSAANTGELFF.

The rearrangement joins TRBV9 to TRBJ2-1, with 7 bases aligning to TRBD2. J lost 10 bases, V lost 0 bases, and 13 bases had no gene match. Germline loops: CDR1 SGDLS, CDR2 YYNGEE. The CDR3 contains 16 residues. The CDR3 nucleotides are TGTGCCAGCAGCGTAGGCCAGCGGGATACGCGTCGGGAGCAGTTCTTC. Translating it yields CASSVGQRDTRREQFF.

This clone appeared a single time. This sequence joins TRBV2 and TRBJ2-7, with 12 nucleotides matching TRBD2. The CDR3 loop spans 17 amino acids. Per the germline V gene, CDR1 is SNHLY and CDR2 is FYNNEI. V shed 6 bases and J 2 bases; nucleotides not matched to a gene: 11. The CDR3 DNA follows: TGTGCCAGCAGCGGACCTAGCGGGAGGGCCGTGACCTACGAGCAGTACTTC. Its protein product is CASSGPSGRAVTYEQYF. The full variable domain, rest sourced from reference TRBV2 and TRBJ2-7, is EPEVTQTPSHQVTQMGQEVILRCVPISNHLYFYWYRQILGQKVEFLVSFYNNEISEKSEIFDDQFSVERPDGSNFTLKIRSTKLEDSAMYFCASSGPSGRAVTYEQYFGPGTRLTVT.

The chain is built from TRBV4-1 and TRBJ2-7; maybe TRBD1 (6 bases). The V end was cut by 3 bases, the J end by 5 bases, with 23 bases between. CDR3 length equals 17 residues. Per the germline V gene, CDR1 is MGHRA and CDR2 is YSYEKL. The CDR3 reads CASSHGKQGPYSDEQYF. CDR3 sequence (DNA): TGCGCCAGCAGCCACGGGAAACAGGGCCCTTATTCGGACGAGCAGTACTTC.

CDR3 loop: CASSLDPRDTQYF. The CDR3 nucleotides read TGTGCCAGCAGCTTAGATCCCAGGGATACGCAGTATTTT. V gene TRBV11-3 combines with J gene TRBJ2-3; D is ambiguous. V was shortened by 0 bases and J by 6 bases, with 7 bases between the two germline ends. Germline V CDR1 and CDR2: SGHNT, YENEEA. The CDR3 loop spans 13 amino acids.